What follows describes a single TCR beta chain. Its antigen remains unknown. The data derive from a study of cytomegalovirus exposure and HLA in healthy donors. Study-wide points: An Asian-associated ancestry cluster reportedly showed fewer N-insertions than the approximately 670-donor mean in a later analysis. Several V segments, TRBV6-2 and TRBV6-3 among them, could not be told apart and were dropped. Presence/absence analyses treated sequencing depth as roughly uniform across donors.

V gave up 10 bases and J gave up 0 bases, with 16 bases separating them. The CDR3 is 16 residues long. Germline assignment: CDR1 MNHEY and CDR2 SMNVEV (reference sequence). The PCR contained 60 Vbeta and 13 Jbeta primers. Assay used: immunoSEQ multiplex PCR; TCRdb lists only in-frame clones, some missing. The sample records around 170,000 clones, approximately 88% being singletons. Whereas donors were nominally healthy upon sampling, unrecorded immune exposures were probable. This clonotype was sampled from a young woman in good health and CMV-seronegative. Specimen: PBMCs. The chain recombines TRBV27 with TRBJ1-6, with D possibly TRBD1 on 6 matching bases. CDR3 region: CATRTAVSSYNSPLHF. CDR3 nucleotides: TGTGCCACCCGGACAGCCGTCAGCTCCTATAATTCACCCCTCCACTTT.